This T cell receptor beta chain originates from a study of T cell repertoires in cytomegalovirus infection (dated by TCRdb to the late 2010s). Turning to the overall study: The peptide stimulations were aimed at well-studied HLA-B-restricted epitopes as well as recently identified HLA-C-restricted CMV epitopes, whose presentation resists viral immunomodulation. The HLA type of each donor mattered for the analysis, because public TCR beta signatures pointed to carriage of CMV infection along with the matching HLA type.

Reads for this sample came from an Illumina HiSeq 1500. TCRdb reran the public reads through fastp at Q25 and MiXCR, keeping productive beta chains. Entries are consolidated by CDR3 protein sequence, retaining the most common genes and DNA. Recorded for this sample are approximately 1,000,000 distinct CDR3 sequences; roughly 30% of them occurred a single time. Clones ranked in the top ten supply 13% of the sample. The treatment or condition label of this sample denotes: in vitro stimulation with specific CMV peptide epitopes to enrich CMV-specific T cells. Findings and caveats that apply to the study as a whole: In both this cohort and an independent cohort of several hundred donors, the cumulative frequency of public TCR beta family members distinguished carriers of CMV infection plus the relevant HLA type. The ex vivo response was dominated by HLA-C-restricted CMV-specific TCR beta clonotypes, which also provided the single most frequent clonotype in two of eight donors.

Per the germline V gene, MRHNA is the CDR1 and SNTAGT is the CDR2. CDR3 length: 15 amino acids, cysteine to phenylalanine. The only DNA kept is the CDR3, 45 bases in frame from the first base. The table lists this clonotype with a few counts. Its antigen is unknown. A read error may produce the germline difference seen at one junction end. This chain joins TRBV6-4 to TRBJ2-1; TRBD1 is perhaps the D gene, given 5 matching bases. The sequencing here drew on cultured CD8+ T cells from PBMCs, taken from culture after CMV antigen stimulation. The source of this sequence is a human donor in good health (CMV status not recorded). Some clones in this sample may be carry-over from other donors' samples. CDR3 region: CASSVEQEGYIEQFF. Read as DNA, the sequence is TGTGCCAGCAGTGTAGAACAGGAAGGTTACATTGAGCAGTTCTTC.